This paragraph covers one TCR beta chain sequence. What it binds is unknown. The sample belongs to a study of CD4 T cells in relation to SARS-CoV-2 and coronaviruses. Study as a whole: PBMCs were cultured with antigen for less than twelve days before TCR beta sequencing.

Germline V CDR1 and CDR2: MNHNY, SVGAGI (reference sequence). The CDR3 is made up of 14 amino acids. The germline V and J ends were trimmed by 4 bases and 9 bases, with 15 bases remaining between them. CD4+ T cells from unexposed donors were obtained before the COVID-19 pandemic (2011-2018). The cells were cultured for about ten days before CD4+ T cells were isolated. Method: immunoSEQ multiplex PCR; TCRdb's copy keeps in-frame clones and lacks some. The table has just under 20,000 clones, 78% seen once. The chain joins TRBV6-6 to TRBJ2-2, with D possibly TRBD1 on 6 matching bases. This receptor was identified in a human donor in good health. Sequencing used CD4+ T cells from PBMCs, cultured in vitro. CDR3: CASSFTQGPRELFF. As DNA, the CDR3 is TGTGCCAGCAGTTTTACGCAGGGGCCCCGGGAGCTGTTTTTT.